This T cell receptor (beta chain) was identified during a study of T-cell memory formation after mild COVID-19. Whole-study findings and limits: Mainly CM and EM harbored the contracting CD4+ clones; mainly EMRA harbored the CD8+ ones. Some clones that responded turned up in pre-infection memory, which suggests that cross-reactive memory joined in.

With V trimmed by 2 bases and J by 0 bases, 3 bases remained unmatched. The CDR3 runs to 16 residues. Germline lookup yields CDR1 SGHRS and CDR2 YFSETQ. This clonotype was recorded a few times. Its antigen is not identified. TCR alpha and TCR beta cDNA libraries carrying sample barcodes and UMIs were produced by 5'RACE using constant-segment primers. TCRdb re-analysed the 5' RACE reads in MiXCR, keeping a single row per CDR3 protein. The data contain about 82,000 distinct CDR3 sequences, around 13% of them singletons. This clonotype originated in a man in his late teens or twenties who had mild COVID-19 (a few samples of this study predate the infection). Cell type and time point are not known. Material for sequencing was PBMCs or a T cell subset sorted from them (not recorded which). The J gene is TRBJ2-3, the V gene TRBV5-1; 10 bases align to TRBD2. CDR3 region: CASSFQRGGSTDTQYF. DNA of the CDR3: TGCGCCAGCAGCTTTCAGCGGGGGGGAAGCACAGATACGCAGTATTTT.